The 5 T cell receptor beta chains below were found in one sample sequenced in a study of blood T cell repertoires in COVID-19. Assay used: immunoSEQ multiplex PCR; TCRdb lists only in-frame clones, some missing. The profile shows around 210,000 clones, around 88% of them singletons. The material sequenced was peripheral blood. The receptors shown here come from a man between 18 and 29 years old with active or convalescent COVID-19.

V and J are TRBV7-9 and TRBJ2-3; 13 bases align to TRBD2. Germline V gene lookup returns CDR1 SEHNR and CDR2 FQNEAQ (reference sequence). This CDR3 contains 18 residues. The ends lost 1 base at V and 2 bases at J; junction bases unmatched: 6. As DNA, the CDR3 is TGTGCCAGCAGCTTAGTGGCGACTAGCGGGAGGCCCACAGATACGCAGTATTTT. Residues: CASSLVATSGRPTDTQYF.

This chain uses TRBV28 with TRBJ2-7, with 8 bases identical to TRBD1. Per the germline V gene, CDR1 is MDHEN and CDR2 is SYDVKM. J lost 2 bases, V lost 3 bases, and 6 bases had no gene match. The CDR3 covers 15 residues. DNA for the CDR3: TGTGCCAGCAGTTTGCCGGGACAGGAACCCTACGAGCAGTACTTC. It codes for CASSLPGQEPYEQYF. Based on the CDR3 plus reference TRBV28 and TRBJ2-7, the full variable domain is DVKVTQSSRYLVKRTGEKVFLECVQDMDHENMFWYRQDPGLGLRLIYFSYDVKMKEKGDIPEGYSVSREKKERFSLILESASTNQTSMYLCASSLPGQEPYEQYFGPGTRLTVT.

Only one count was recorded for this clone. This sequence joins TRBV6-5 and TRBJ2-7; maybe TRBD2 (5 bases). The ends were cut back, 7 bases at V and 0 bases at J, with 13 bases in the middle. The CDR3 length is 14 residues. Per germline, CDR1 MNHEY and CDR2 SVGAGI. The CDR3 here is CASIWAGLSYEQYF. The CDR3 bases are TGTGCCAGCATATGGGCAGGACTCTCCTACGAGCAGTACTTC.

CDR3 residues: CASSLEGTGLNEQFF. CDR3 DNA sequence: TGTGCCAGCAGCTTAGAAGGGACAGGACTCAATGAGCAGTTCTTC. The chain couples TRBV7-8 to TRBJ2-1, with 8 positions matching TRBD1. V shed 1 base, J shed 6 bases, and the junction held 5 bases outside the gene matches. CDR3 size: 15 residues. The germline gives CDR1 SGHVS, CDR2 FQNEAQ. Looking up the rest from reference TRBV7-8 and TRBJ2-1 gives the full variable domain: GAGVSQSPRYKVAKRGQDVALRCDPISGHVSLFWYQQALGQGPEFLTYFQNEAQLDKSGLPSDRFFAERPEGSVSTLKIQRTQQEDSAVYLCASSLEGTGLNEQFFGPGTRLTVL.

The chain employs TRBV5-4 and TRBJ1-4, with D possibly matching TRBD1 (5 bases). Germline lookup yields CDR1 SGHNT and CDR2 YYREEE (reference sequence). This CDR3 region has 13 residues. The V gene lost 0 bases and the J gene lost 7 bases, with 7 bases spanning the gap. In nucleotides, the CDR3 is TGTGCCAGCAGCTTGGACAGGAGTGAAAAACTGTTTTTT. Protein: CASSLDRSEKLFF.